A single sample gave rise to the 12 T cell receptor beta chains below, sequenced in a study. TCRdb independently ran MiXCR on the RT-PCR reads; one entry per CDR3 protein. The sample lists more than 550,000 distinct CDR3 sequences; approximately 15% were seen once. Sequencing input: memory CD4+ T cells from blood. The origin of the receptors is a female donor in good health, serving as a healthy control.

This clonotype has a count of ten or more. One end of the junction does not line up with germline, which may come from a read error. V and J are TRBV7-7 and TRBJ2-5; 9 bases match TRBD1. The germline V gene encodes CDR1 SSHAT and CDR2 FNYEAQ (reference sequence). The CDR3 loop spans 15 amino acids. The CDR3 region has the DNA TGTGCTAGCAGCCAACGGACAGGGGAGCAAGAGACCCAGTACTTC. Its translation: CASSQRTGEQETQYF. Looking up the rest from reference TRBV7-7 and TRBJ2-5 gives the full variable domain: GAGVSQSPRYKVTKRGQDVTLRCDPISSHATLYWYQQALGQGPEFLTYFNYEAQPDKSGLPSDRFSAERPEGSISTLTIQRTEQRDSAMYRCASSQRTGEQETQYFGPGTRLLVL.

The chain links TRBV2 to TRBJ2-5; TRBD1 matches 10 bases. This CDR3 region has 14 residues. CDR1 and CDR2 (germline): SNHLY, FYNNEI. V lost 6 bases and J lost 1; bases outside the gene matches: 2. The CDR3, as DNA: TGTGCCAGCAGGGACAGGGGGTTCCAAGAGACCCAGTACTTC. It is translated as CASRDRGFQETQYF.

This clonotype was counted between two and nine times. CDR3: CASREEVNRAEAFF. The CDR3 nucleotides read TGCGCCAGCAGGGAGGAGGTAAATCGAGCTGAAGCTTTCTTT. V gene TRBV5-1 combines with J gene TRBJ1-1, with D uncertain. V shed 5 bases and J shed 6 bases, with 17 bases lying between them. Germline V gives CDR1 SGHRS, CDR2 YFSETQ. The CDR3 is 14 amino acids.

The chain carries TRBV12-3 or TRBV12-4 and TRBJ2-7, with 9 bases identical to TRBD1. The CDR3 extends over 16 amino acids. Trimming removed 8 bases from V and 0 bases from J; junction bases left unmatched: 11. CDR3 DNA sequence: TGTGCCAGCGGGCTCCCGGGACAGGGCTCCTCCTACGAGCAGTACTTC. It yields the protein CASGLPGQGSSYEQYF.

V gene TRBV7-2 combines with J gene TRBJ1-1; possibly TRBD1 for D (6 bases). The CDR3 contains 14 residues. Germline assignment: CDR1 SGHTA and CDR2 FQGNSA. Trimming left V 1 base short and J 4 bases short, with 10 bases between. Written as DNA, the CDR3 is TGTGCCAGCAGCTTAGGTTGGGGGCTCACTGAAGCTTTCTTT. Protein sequence: CASSLGWGLTEAFF.

The chain employs TRBV7-9 and TRBJ2-4; TRBD2 matches at 9 bases. The CDR3 has 15 amino acids. V trimming: 4 bases; J trimming: 4 bases; junction bases outside the gene matches: 5. Germline V CDR1 and CDR2: SEHNR, FQNEAQ (reference sequence). The CDR3 loop is CASSSLAGAKNIQYF. CDR3 coding DNA: TGTGCCAGCAGCTCTTTAGCGGGAGCGAAAAACATTCAGTACTTC.

The V call is TRBV25-1, the J call TRBJ1-2; 8 bases fit TRBD1. The ends lost 10 bases at V and 2 bases at J; junction bases unmatched: 9. The CDR3 is 14 residues long. Germline CDR1 is MGHDK and CDR2 is SYGVNS. The CDR3 loop reads CATSRQGWNYGYTF. CDR3 nucleotide sequence: TGTGCCACCTCGAGACAGGGGTGGAACTATGGCTACACCTTC.

Concerning this clonotype itself: An end of the junction differs from the germline gene, which may be a read error. The V call is TRBV3-1, the J call TRBJ2-5; the D is unclear. This CDR3 spans 13 amino acids. Germline V gene data show CDR1 as LGHDT and CDR2 as YNNKEL (reference sequence). DNA for the CDR3: TGTGCCAGCAGCCAAGAAGGGCTATCCTTCGCGGACTTC. Translating gives CASSQEGLSFADF.

In its sample, this clonotype was seen a few times. The chain uses TRBV20-1 and TRBJ1-2; no firm D call. This CDR3 comprises 13 residues. CDR1 and CDR2 from the germline V gene are DFQATT and SNEGSKA (reference sequence). Trimming pared 3 bases from V and 0 bases from J, leaving 8 bases between. The CDR3 DNA reads as TGCAGTGCTAGCGACGAAACTAACTATGGCTACACCTTC. This translates into CSASDETNYGYTF.

This sequence joins TRBV7-8 and TRBJ2-1; either TRBD1 or TRBD2 may fit D (7 bases each). Trimming took off 5 bases at V and 8 bases at J, with 31 bases between the two ends. The CDR3 is made up of 19 amino acids. Looked up from germline, CDR1 is SGHVS and CDR2 is FQNEAQ. The CDR3 reads CASSRRPTRTGRTRDEQFF. The CDR3 bases are TGTGCCAGCAGCCGCCGGCCTACAAGGACAGGCCGGACTAGGGATGAGCAGTTCTTC.

This clonotype was seen a handful of times. This chain connects TRBV20-1 to TRBJ2-3; no reliable D call. Per the germline V gene, CDR1 is DFQATT and CDR2 is SNEGSKA (reference sequence). The CDR3 sequence is 15 residues long. The V end was cut by 3 bases, the J end by 3 bases, with 16 bases between. The CDR3 DNA reads as TGCAGTGCTAGTTTAAGAGACGACGCTACAGATACGCAGTATTTT. Protein product: CSASLRDDATDTQYF.

The rearrangement uses TRBV20-1 and TRBJ1-1, with D maybe TRBD1 (6 bases). Looked up from germline, CDR1 is DFQATT and CDR2 is SNEGSKA (reference sequence). The CDR3 extends over 16 amino acids. Trimming removed 6 bases from V and 0 bases from J, with 20 bases in between. The CDR3 DNA sequence: TGCAGTGCCGAACCCCTAGGACAGCCAATGAACACTGAAGCTTTCTTT. Residues: CSAEPLGQPMNTEAFF.